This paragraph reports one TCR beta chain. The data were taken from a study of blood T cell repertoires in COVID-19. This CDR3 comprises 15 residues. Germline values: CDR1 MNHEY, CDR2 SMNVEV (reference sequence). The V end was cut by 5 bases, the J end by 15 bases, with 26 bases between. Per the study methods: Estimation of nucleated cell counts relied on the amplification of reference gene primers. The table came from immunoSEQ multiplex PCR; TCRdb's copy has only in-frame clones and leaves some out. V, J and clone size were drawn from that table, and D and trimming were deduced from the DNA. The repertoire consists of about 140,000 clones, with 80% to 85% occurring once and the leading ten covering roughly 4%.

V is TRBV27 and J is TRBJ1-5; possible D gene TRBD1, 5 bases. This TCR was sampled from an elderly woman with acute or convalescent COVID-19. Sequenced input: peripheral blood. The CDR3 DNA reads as TGTGCCAGCAGTCTAAGATGGGACTCCGATCAGGGCGCGCATTTT. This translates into CASSLRWDSDQGAHF.